One sample yielded the 25 T cell receptor beta chains listed below, sequenced in a study of early T cells in non-severe SARS-CoV-2 infection (dated by TCRdb to the early 2020s). The receptor library was made with 5' RACE. The sequencer was a NextSeq 500. Using fastp trimming at Q25 and MiXCR clonotype assembly, TCRdb reanalyzed the public sequencing data and kept in-frame beta chains. Rows with a matching CDR3 protein are joined into one entry that keeps the most common DNA and genes. The sample records some 48,000 distinct CDR3 sequences, less than 4.5% of which are singletons. The top ten constitute 5.5% to 6.5% of the sample. Sequenced: whole blood. Receptors originate from an adult who was a healthcare worker with PCR-confirmed SARS-CoV-2 infection or an uninfected control (not recorded which).

This clonotype was seen at least ten times. The rearrangement links TRBV7-2 to TRBJ1-5; unclear D gene. CDR1 is SGHTA, CDR2 FQGNSA, per germline. CDR3 length equals 16 residues. The ends were cut back, 2 bases at V and 1 base at J, with 12 bases in the middle. CDR3 amino acids: CASSLRSGSSNQPQHF. The CDR3 nucleotides read TGTGCCAGCAGCTTAAGATCAGGTAGCAGCAATCAGCCCCAGCATTTT.

This clonotype was found many times. This sequence joins TRBV4-3 and TRBJ1-2; no clear D. Germline V gives CDR1 LGHNA, CDR2 YSLEER. With 0 bases removed from V and 4 bases from J, the gap between germline ends came to 9 bases. The CDR3 length is 14 residues. The CDR3 reads CASSQDWTPYGYTF. CDR3 DNA: TGCGCCAGCAGCCAAGATTGGACTCCCTATGGCTACACCTTC.

Concerning this clonotype: A much larger clonotype is one base distant, so this may be a read error. The gene calls are TRBV18 and TRBJ1-1; possible D gene TRBD1, 6 bases. Germline V gene sequence: CDR1 KGHSH, CDR2 LQKENI. CDR3 size: 14 residues. The CDR3 is CGSSPTTGNTEAFF. The CDR3 nucleotides are TGTGGCAGCTCACCCACGACAGGGAACACTGAAGCTTTCTTT.

The CDR3 loop is CASSLKRRGRIEQYF. DNA for the CDR3: TGTGCCAGCAGCTTAAAACGGAGGGGGCGGATCGAGCAGTACTTC. The genes are TRBV7-3 and TRBJ2-7, with D possibly TRBD1 on 7 matching bases. This CDR3 is 15 amino acids long. Trimming took 1 base from V and 6 from J, leaving 16 bases between them. Germline loops: CDR1 SGHTA, CDR2 FQGTGA. Combining the CDR3 with reference TRBV7-3 and TRBJ2-7 gives the whole variable domain GAGVSQTPSNKVTEKGKYVELRCDPISGHTALYWYRQSLGQGPEFLIYFQGTGAADDSGLPNDRFFAVRPEGSVSTLKIQRTERGDSAVYLCASSLKRRGRIEQYFGPGTRLTVT.

This clonotype was recorded at least ten times. The V and J genes are TRBV12-3 or TRBV12-4 and TRBJ2-7, with 12 nucleotides matching TRBD1. The CDR3 is 18 amino acids. J was trimmed by 2 bases and V by 2 bases; bases with no gene match: 10. CDR3 DNA: TGTGCCAGCAGTTTATATGGCGGGACAGGGGGCGTCCCCTACGAGCAGTACTTC. This translates into CASSLYGGTGGVPYEQYF.

This clonotype was seen repeatedly, ten times or more. The V call is TRBV15, the J call TRBJ2-1; TRBD2 matches 15 bases. Unmatched junction bases numbered 8, after V lost 2 bases and J lost 9 bases. Germline CDR1 LNHNV, CDR2 YYDKDF (reference sequence). The CDR3 is 17 amino acids. In DNA, the CDR3 is TGTGCCACCAGCAGAAACCCGGGACTAGCGGGAGGCGGTGAGCAGTTCTTC. Translation: CATSRNPGLAGGGEQFF.

This clonotype was detected ten times or more. The CDR3 spells CASSLERAADTQYF. The CDR3 DNA is TGTGCCAGCAGTTTAGAGCGGGCAGCAGATACGCAGTATTTT. The chain uses TRBV27 and TRBJ2-3, with a possible D match to TRBD2 (6 bases). CDR1 and CDR2 from the germline V gene are MNHEY and SMNVEV (reference sequence). V lost 2 bases and J lost 4, with 10 bases in between. The CDR3 runs 14 residues.

This clonotype showed up many times. This chain links TRBV10-3 with TRBJ2-2, with TRBD2 matching over 9 bases. V lost 4 bases and J lost 2; bases outside the gene matches: 2. The CDR3 totals 15 residues. Germline CDR1 ENHRY, CDR2 SYGVKD. CDR3 nucleotide sequence: TGTGCCATCAGTGTAGCGGGGGTCAACACCGGGGAGCTGTTTTTT. Protein product: CAISVAGVNTGELFF.

Many counts were recorded for this clonotype. This chain links TRBV7-8 with TRBJ2-1; D might be TRBD2 (5 bases). V dropped 4 bases and J dropped 6 bases, with 10 bases sitting between them. The CDR3 covers 13 residues. Germline CDR1 and CDR2: SGHVS and FQNEAQ. Here the CDR3 DNA reads TGTGCCAGCAGCTCGACTATCCGCAATGAGCAGTTCTTC. Translating it yields CASSSTIRNEQFF.

This clonotype was seen ten or more times. V and J are TRBV12-3 or TRBV12-4 and TRBJ2-5, with 8 bases aligning to TRBD2. This CDR3 is built from 15 residues. V lost 5 bases, J lost 5 bases, and 10 bases stayed unmatched. CDR3 sequence (DNA): TGTGCCAGCAGTCCCACGTACCGGGAGGGGGAGACCCAGTACTTC. The encoded protein is CASSPTYREGETQYF.

This clonotype was seen ten or more times. The chain links TRBV6-2 or TRBV6-3 to TRBJ2-5; D unclear. The CDR3 covers 12 residues. The germline CDR1 and CDR2 sequences are MNHEY and SVGEGT. Between the trimmed V and J ends, which lost 4 bases and 6 bases, there was a span of 9 bases. The CDR3 reads CASSSPGKTQYF. DNA for the CDR3: TGTGCCAGCAGTTCCCCAGGAAAGACCCAGTACTTC.

This clonotype was recorded many times. V usage is TRBV5-1 and J usage is TRBJ2-3; D could derive from TRBD1 or TRBD2 (5 bases each). V was clipped by 0 bases and J by 4 bases, with 9 bases between them. Germline loops: CDR1 SGHRS, CDR2 YFSETQ. The CDR3 runs 14 residues. CDR3 sequence: CASSLAGTADTQYF. The DNA of the CDR3 is TGCGCCAGCAGCTTGGCCGGGACCGCAGATACGCAGTATTTT.

This clonotype appeared many times. This chain joins TRBV7-2 and TRBJ2-2; D is unresolved. The length of the CDR3 is 14 residues. Germline V gene data show CDR1 as SGHTA and CDR2 as FQGNSA. V shed 5 bases and J shed 0 bases, with 7 bases lying between them. CDR3 residues: CASSRGSNTGELFF. The CDR3 DNA sequence: TGTGCCAGCAGCCGCGGATCGAACACCGGGGAGCTGTTTTTT.

V and J are TRBV12-3 or TRBV12-4 and TRBJ2-2; 8 bases map to TRBD1. The CDR3 extends over 17 amino acids. The V and J ends lost 3 bases and 1 base, in that order; junction bases with no gene match: 7. DNA of the CDR3: TGTGCCAGCAGTTTTATAACCGGGACAGGGAACACCGGGGAGCTGTTTTTT. Translating gives CASSFITGTGNTGELFF.

This clonotype has ten or more counts. The chain carries TRBV27 and TRBJ2-6; D is uncertain. Deletions cut 4 bases from V and 4 bases from J, with 17 bases between. The CDR3 covers 17 residues. Per germline, CDR1 MNHEY and CDR2 SMNVEV (reference sequence). In DNA form, the CDR3 reads TGTGCCAGCAGTTCCTTCCTAGGGTTGAACGGGGCCAACGTCCTGACTTTC. Translated: CASSSFLGLNGANVLTF.

The V call is TRBV6-5, the J call TRBJ2-3; a weak D match, TRBD1 (6 bases). Germline CDR1 is MNHEY and CDR2 is SVGAGI. Trimming left V 0 bases short and J 0 bases short, with 16 bases between. The CDR3 has 18 residues. DNA of the CDR3: TGTGCCAGCAGTTACTCTTCGCCCGGGACATACAGCACAGATACGCAGTATTTT. As protein: CASSYSSPGTYSTDTQYF.

The genes are TRBV5-1 and TRBJ1-1; D gene unclear. Trimming shortened V by 4 bases and J by 1 base, and 11 bases separated the two germline ends. CDR1 is SGHRS, CDR2 YFSETQ, per germline. This CDR3 has 14 amino acids. Here the CDR3 reads CASSKEPQNTEAFF. The CDR3 DNA follows: TGCGCCAGCAGCAAGGAACCTCAGAACACTGAAGCTTTCTTT.

This clonotype was recorded many times. The chain has TRBV5-1 and TRBJ2-3; TRBD2 matches at 7 bases. After removal of 0 bases from V and 3 bases from J, the junction contained 4 bases not matched to a gene. Germline CDR1 reads SGHRS; CDR2 reads YFSETQ. This CDR3 region has 15 residues. The CDR3 DNA sequence: TGCGCCAGCAGCTTGGTCGGGGGGTGGACAGATACGCAGTATTTT. As protein: CASSLVGGWTDTQYF.

This clonotype was observed at least ten times. This chain uses TRBV11-2 with TRBJ2-5; no clear D gene. Germline V lookup: CDR1 SGHAT, CDR2 FQNNGV. V was clipped by 5 bases and J by 4 bases, with 11 bases between them. The CDR3 is 13 residues long. The CDR3 DNA sequence: TGTGCCAGCAGCCCTAGTCCGAGAGAGACCCAGTACTTC. It is translated as CASSPSPRETQYF.

This clonotype was seen a few times. This chain links TRBV11-2 with TRBJ2-2; TRBD2 matches 8 bases. Germline CDR1 and CDR2: SGHAT and FQNNGV. The CDR3 covers 15 residues. The V and J ends lost 2 bases and 5 bases, in that order; junction bases with no gene match: 4. CDR3 residues: CASSLQRERTGELFF. The CDR3 DNA sequence: TGTGCCAGCAGCTTACAGCGGGAGCGAACCGGGGAGCTGTTTTTT. The full variable domain, completed using reference TRBV11-2 and TRBJ2-2, is EAGVAQSPRYKIIEKRQSVAFWCNPISGHATLYWYQQILGQGPKLLIQFQNNGVVDDSQLPKDRFSAERLKGVDSTLKIQPAKLEDSAVYLCASSLQRERTGELFFGEGSRLTVL.

The rearrangement joins TRBV7-2 to TRBJ2-3; D possibly uses TRBD1 or TRBD2 (5 bases each). Germline loops: CDR1 SGHTA, CDR2 FQGNSA. This CDR3 region has 14 residues. Trimming stripped 4 bases from V and 1 base from J, with 9 bases between. CDR3: CASSSGRRTDTQYF. The CDR3 DNA is TGTGCCAGCAGCTCGGGACGGCGCACAGATACGCAGTATTTT.

Note on this clonotype: A much larger clonotype is one base distant, so this may be a read error. The V call is TRBV24-1, the J call TRBJ1-2; TRBD1 is a possible D gene (5 bases). The CDR3 length is 12 residues. CDR1 KGHDR and CDR2 SFDVKD come from the germline V gene. This CDR3 is CVTSGDGYGYTF. The CDR3 nucleotides are TGTGTCACCAGTGGGGACGGCTATGGCTACACCTTC.

Ten or more counts support this clonotype. The chain uses TRBV20-1 and TRBJ2-4, with 9 bases aligning to TRBD1. Trimming at V came to 6 bases and at J to 9 bases, leaving 6 bases not matched to a gene. CDR3 length equals 12 residues. Germline values: CDR1 DFQATT, CDR2 SNEGSKA (reference sequence). CDR3 loop: CSAEGQGGIQYF. The CDR3 DNA sequence: TGCAGTGCCGAGGGACAGGGTGGCATTCAGTACTTC.

This clonotype was picked up a small number of times. This chain uses TRBV12-3 or TRBV12-4 with TRBJ1-1, with 9 bases fitting TRBD1. CDR3 length: 14 amino acids. V trimming: 3 bases; J trimming: 4 bases; junction bases outside the gene matches: 3. The CDR3 DNA is TGTGCCAGCAGTTTCCAACAGGGGGCCACTGAAGCTTTCTTT. This sequence encodes CASSFQQGATEAFF.

This clonotype was counted ten times or more. The V and J genes are TRBV2 and TRBJ1-5; D remains ambiguous. This CDR3 is built from 12 residues. V was trimmed by 4 bases and J by 8 bases, leaving 9 bases between them. CDR1 and CDR2 from the germline V gene are SNHLY and FYNNEI. The CDR3 DNA follows: TGTGCCAGCAGTGCTTACCGGGAGCCCCAGCATTTT. Residues: CASSAYREPQHF.